The next 12 T cell receptor beta chains were all read from a single sample in a study of regulatory T cells in long-lasting Graves disease. Time point reported: newly diagnosed GD, antithyroid drugs for less than 3 months. Extracted PBMC RNA gave rise to the TCR library. Assembly of TCR beta libraries relied on iRepertoire HTBI primers together with Arm-PCR of CDR3 regions. TCRdb called the multiplex PCR reads again in MiXCR, with one record for every CDR3 protein. The sample shows approximately 400,000 distinct CDR3 sequences, 15% of them seen only once. Separately, the same data were catalogued under a study of T cells in Graves' hyperthyroidism and ophthalmopathy.

The starting material was peripheral blood mononuclear cells (PBMCs), obtained at new diagnosis, from a patient treated with antithyroid drugs. These receptor sequences come from a woman aged 25-40 years with Graves disease.

This clonotype has a handful of counts. CDR3 residues: CASGEHKEEKLFF. In DNA form, the CDR3 reads TGTGCTAGTGGTGAACACAAGGAGGAAAAACTGTTTTTT. J is TRBJ1-4 and V is TRBV12-5; no definite D call. This CDR3 has 13 amino acids. Per the germline V gene, CDR1 is LGHNT and CDR2 is FRNRAP. V was cut by 5 bases and J by 8 bases, with 12 bases left in between.

This clonotype has ten or more counts. The V call is TRBV25-1, the J call TRBJ1-5; 11 nucleotides match TRBD1. J gave up 1 base and V 4 bases, and 3 bases lay outside the gene matches. Germline-derived CDR1 and CDR2 are MGHDK and SYGVNS. The CDR3 is made up of 16 amino acids. CDR3: CASSGGTGGSNQPQHF. The DNA for the CDR3 is TGTGCCAGCAGTGGCGGGACAGGGGGAAGCAATCAGCCCCAGCATTTT.

This clonotype appeared many times. The genes are TRBV5-1 and TRBJ2-2; TRBD2 matches 12 bases. The CDR3 is 16 amino acids. V shed 0 bases and J 3 bases; nucleotides not matched to a gene: 0. Germline CDR1 SGHRS, CDR2 YFSETQ. The CDR3 sequence: CASSLGLAGDTGELFF. CDR3 nucleotides: TGCGCCAGCAGCTTGGGACTAGCGGGAGACACCGGGGAGCTGTTTTTT.

This clonotype was observed at least ten times. The chain combines TRBV11-3 with TRBJ2-7; possibly TRBD1 for D (6 bases). V lost 4 bases and J 1 base, leaving 14 bases between the germline ends. The CDR3 has 15 residues. Per germline, CDR1 SGHNT and CDR2 YENEEA. This chain's CDR3 is CASSSPQGFSYEQYF. The CDR3 DNA follows: TGTGCCAGCAGCTCGCCACAGGGATTTTCCTACGAGCAGTACTTC.

The V and J genes are TRBV5-1 and TRBJ1-1; tentatively, D is TRBD1 (6 bases). Between the trimmed V and J ends, which lost 4 bases and 0 bases, there was a span of 13 bases. The CDR3 extends over 15 amino acids. The germline V gene has CDR1 SGHRS and CDR2 YFSETQ. In DNA form, the CDR3 reads TGCGCCAGCAGCCCATCGACAGGCATGAACACTGAAGCTTTCTTT. Its translation: CASSPSTGMNTEAFF.

The rearrangement uses TRBV2 and TRBJ1-6; the D gene is possibly TRBD1 (5 bases). V was trimmed by 6 bases and J by 0 bases, leaving 9 bases between them. Germline V CDR1 and CDR2: SNHLY, FYNNEI. CDR3 length equals 15 residues. The CDR3 protein is CASRRQSSYNSPLHF. The CDR3 nucleotides read TGTGCCAGCAGAAGACAGAGCTCCTATAATTCACCCCTCCACTTT.

The V gene is TRBV4-1, the J gene TRBJ2-2, with TRBD1 matching over 7 bases. This CDR3 has 16 residues. The V gene end was trimmed by 3 bases and the J gene end by 0 bases; junction bases not matched to a gene: 4. Germline V gene sequence: CDR1 MGHRA, CDR2 YSYEKL. The CDR3 DNA is TGCGCCAGCAGCCAGGCTCAGGGGGCGAACACCGGGGAGCTGTTTTTT. This translates into CASSQAQGANTGELFF.

V is TRBV10-1 and J is TRBJ2-1; 7 bases match TRBD2. This CDR3 has 17 residues. Per the germline V gene, CDR1 is WNHNN and CDR2 is SYGVQD (reference sequence). The V gene end was trimmed by 5 bases and the J gene end by 7 bases; junction bases not matched to a gene: 17. This CDR3 is CASSPKLGGSARNEQFF. CDR3 nucleotides: TGCGCCAGCAGTCCGAAGCTGGGCGGGAGTGCCCGAAATGAGCAGTTCTTC.

This clonotype was picked up many times. The CDR3, as DNA: TGTGCCAGCAGTCCCCCCTTTGGCGGGGAGGACAATGAGCAGTTCTTC. Translation gives CASSPPFGGEDNEQFF. The chain has TRBV28 and TRBJ2-1; possibly TRBD2 for D (6 bases). V lost 5 bases and J lost 5, with 19 bases in between. Germline V gives CDR1 MDHEN, CDR2 SYDVKM. The CDR3 covers 16 residues.

The table lists this clonotype with many counts. V gene TRBV12-3 or TRBV12-4 combines with J gene TRBJ2-1, with 7 bases fitting TRBD1. The junction had 17 bases not matched to a gene; V was cut back by 5 bases and J by 7 bases. The CDR3 sequence is 17 residues long. CDR3 sequence (DNA): TGTGCCAGCAGTCCCCCCGGGATGACAGGGCTCGGGAATGAGCAGTTCTTC. Its protein product is CASSPPGMTGLGNEQFF.

This clonotype was counted at least ten times. The rearrangement links TRBV5-1 to TRBJ2-1, with 9 bases lining up with TRBD2. CDR3 length equals 15 residues. J was trimmed by 9 bases and V by 0 bases; bases with no gene match: 7. Germline V lookup: CDR1 SGHRS, CDR2 YFSETQ. CDR3 in DNA: TGCGCCAGCAGCTTGGGTAGCGGGAGCCTCAGTGAGCAGTTCTTC. This translates into CASSLGSGSLSEQFF.

To note about this clonotype: A much larger clone differs from this one at a single base, so this may be a read error. It is likely a read error, because the conserved phenylalanine at the end of the CDR3 is missing. V is TRBV13 and J is TRBJ2-1; 10 bases line up with TRBD2. The CDR3 length is 15 residues. Per the germline V gene, CDR1 is PRHDT and CDR2 is FYEKMQ (reference sequence). J lost 6 bases, V lost 4 bases, and 6 bases had no gene match. The CDR3 bases are TGTGCCAGCAGCTCGCTAGCGGGAGTCCTCAATGAGCAGTTCTCC. Translating it yields CASSSLAGVLNEQFS.